This T cell receptor beta chain derives from a study of control samples from healthy donors and cancer patients. The table came from immunoSEQ multiplex PCR; TCRdb's copy has only in-frame clones and leaves some out. The table includes 140,000 or so clones, approximately 88% detected once. Trimming cost V 0 bases and J 6 bases, with 15 bases left between them. CDR3 length: 16 residues. Germline V gives CDR1 SGHVS, CDR2 FQNEAQ. This TCR was recovered from a man between 25 and 39 years old in good health. Input material: blood. The genes are TRBV7-8 and TRBJ2-1; D perhaps matches TRBD2 (7 bases). CDR3 DNA sequence: TGTGCCAGCAGCTTAGCGCTGGGGGCTAGCGGCAATGAGCAGTTCTTC. Translating it yields CASSLALGASGNEQFF.